The 3 T cell receptor beta chains below were found in one sample sequenced in a study of blood T cell repertoires in COVID-19. Assay: immunoSEQ multiplex PCR; the TCRdb copy retains only in-frame clones and omits some. The sample carries about 270,000 clones, roughly nine tenths recorded once. The sample consisted of peripheral blood. The receptors here all came from a man aged 40-55 years who had recovered from COVID-19.

The chain carries TRBV7-2 and TRBJ1-2, with D tentatively TRBD1 (5 bases). The CDR3 covers 14 residues. Between the trimmed V and J ends, which lost 2 bases and 8 bases, there was a span of 15 bases. Germline CDR1 reads SGHTA; CDR2 reads FQGNSA. In DNA form, the CDR3 reads TGTGCCAGCAGCTTAAAGTCAGGGTCGTTCGGCTACACCTTC. Translated, it gives CASSLKSGSFGYTF.

This clone was observed a single time. The chain has TRBV25-1 and TRBJ1-4, with 9 bases identical to TRBD1. The J segment lost 4 bases and the V segment lost 4 bases, leaving 4 bases of the junction unmatched. CDR3 size: 15 residues. Germline V gene sequence: CDR1 MGHDK, CDR2 SYGVNS. CDR3 sequence: CASSVMDRGNEKLFF. DNA of the CDR3: TGTGCCAGCAGTGTTATGGACAGGGGTAATGAAAAACTGTTTTTT.

This clone appeared once. The chain carries TRBV6-5 and TRBJ2-2; D is ambiguous. V lost 7 bases to trimming and J lost 4 bases, with 13 bases between them. CDR3 length: 14 residues. Germline-derived CDR1 and CDR2 are MNHEY and SVGAGI. The CDR3 nucleotides read TGTGCCAGCACCCCTTTCCTGAGCACCGGGGAGCTGTTTTTT. Its translation is CASTPFLSTGELFF.